The TCR beta chain under discussion was sequenced for a study of molecular identifiers for immune sequencing clone quantification. Overall study findings and caveats: With a barcode shared among identical TCR molecules, highly expanded clone sizes could be underestimated. Spiked-in Jurkat TCR RNA corresponding to one cell was reported as detectable against over 900,000 naive cells.

With regard to this clonotype: Its antigen is currently unknown.

The CDR3 length is 14 residues. V was cut by 5 bases and J by 4 bases, with 13 bases left in between. Germline V gene lookup returns CDR1 MNHEY and CDR2 SMNVEV (reference sequence). As previously described, bulk TCR libraries were made using listed TCR primers. TCRdb re-derived calls from the PCR reads in MiXCR, one entry per CDR3 protein. Counted here are around 54,000 distinct CDR3 sequences, roughly 24% occurring once; the ten biggest clones make up 1.5% to 2%. The sample comprised naive CD8+ T cells from blood, with Jurkat cell RNA spiked in. Subset of the sample: FACS-sorted CD8+CD4-CCR7+CD45RA+ naive T cells. The chain recombines TRBV27 with TRBJ2-3; D gene ambiguous. The clonotype was recovered from a human donor in good health. Some libraries in this study had Jurkat cell RNA spiked in. The CDR3 protein is CASSPILQSDTQYF. CDR3 nucleotide sequence: TGTGCCAGCAGTCCCATTCTCCAGTCAGATACGCAGTATTTT.